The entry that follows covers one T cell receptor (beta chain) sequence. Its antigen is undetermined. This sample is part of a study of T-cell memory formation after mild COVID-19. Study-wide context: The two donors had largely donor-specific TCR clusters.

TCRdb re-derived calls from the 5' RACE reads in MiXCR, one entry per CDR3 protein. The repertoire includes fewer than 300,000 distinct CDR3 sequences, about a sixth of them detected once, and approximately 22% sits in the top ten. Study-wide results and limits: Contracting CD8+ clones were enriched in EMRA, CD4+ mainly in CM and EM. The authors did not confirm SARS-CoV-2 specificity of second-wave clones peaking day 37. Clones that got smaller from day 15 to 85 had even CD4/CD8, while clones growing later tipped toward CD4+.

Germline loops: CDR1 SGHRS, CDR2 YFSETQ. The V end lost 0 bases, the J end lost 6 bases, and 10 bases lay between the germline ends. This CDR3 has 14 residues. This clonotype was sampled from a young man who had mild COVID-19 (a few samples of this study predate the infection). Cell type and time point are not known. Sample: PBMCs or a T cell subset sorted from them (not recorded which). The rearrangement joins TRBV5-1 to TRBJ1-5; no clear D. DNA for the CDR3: TGCGCCAGCAGCTTGGTCCCCTCTAGTCAGCCCCAGCATTTT. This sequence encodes CASSLVPSSQPQHF.